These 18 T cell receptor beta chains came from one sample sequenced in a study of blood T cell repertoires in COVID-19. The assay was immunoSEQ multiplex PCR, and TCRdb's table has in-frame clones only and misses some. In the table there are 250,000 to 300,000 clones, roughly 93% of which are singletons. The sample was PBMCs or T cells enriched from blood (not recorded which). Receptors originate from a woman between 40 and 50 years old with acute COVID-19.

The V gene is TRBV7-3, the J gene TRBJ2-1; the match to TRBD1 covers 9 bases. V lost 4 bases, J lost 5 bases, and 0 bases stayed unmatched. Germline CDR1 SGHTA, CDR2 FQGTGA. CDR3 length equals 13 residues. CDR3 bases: TGTGCCAGCAGCTGGGACAGGGACAATGAGCAGTTCTTC. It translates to CASSWDRDNEQFF.

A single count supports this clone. CDR3 loop: CASSFRGSYSTDTQYF. The CDR3 coding sequence is TGTGCCAGCAGCTTCCGCGGGAGCTATAGCACAGATACGCAGTATTTT. The V gene is TRBV7-2, the J gene TRBJ2-3; 7 positions match TRBD2. The CDR3 length is 16 residues. The germline V gene has CDR1 SGHTA and CDR2 FQGNSA. After removal of 3 bases from V and 0 bases from J, the junction contained 6 bases not matched to a gene.

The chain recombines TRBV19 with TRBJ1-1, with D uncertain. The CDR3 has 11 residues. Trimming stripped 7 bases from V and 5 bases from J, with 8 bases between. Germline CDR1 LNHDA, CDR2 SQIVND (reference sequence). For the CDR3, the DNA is TGTGCCAGTATTGCCGGGACTGAAGCTTTCTTT. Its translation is CASIAGTEAFF.

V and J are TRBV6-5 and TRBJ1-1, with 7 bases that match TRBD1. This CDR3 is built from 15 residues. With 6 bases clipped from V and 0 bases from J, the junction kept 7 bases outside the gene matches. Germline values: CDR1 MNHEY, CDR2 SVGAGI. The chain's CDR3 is CASRRGQKLNTEAFF. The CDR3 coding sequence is TGTGCCAGCAGGAGGGGACAGAAGCTGAACACTGAAGCTTTCTTT.

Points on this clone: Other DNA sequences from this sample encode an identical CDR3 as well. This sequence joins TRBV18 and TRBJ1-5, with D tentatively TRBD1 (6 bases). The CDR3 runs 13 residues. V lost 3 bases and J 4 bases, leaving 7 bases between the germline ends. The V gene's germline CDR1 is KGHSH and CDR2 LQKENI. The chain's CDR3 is CASSPDRNQPQHF. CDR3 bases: TGTGCCAGCTCACCCGACAGGAATCAGCCCCAGCATTTT.

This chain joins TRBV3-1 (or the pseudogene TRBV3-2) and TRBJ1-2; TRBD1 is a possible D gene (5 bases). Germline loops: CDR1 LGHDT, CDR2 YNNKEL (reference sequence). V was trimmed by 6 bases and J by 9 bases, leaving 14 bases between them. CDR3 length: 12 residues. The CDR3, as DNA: TGTGCCAGCAGGGAAGGAAGGGGAAGCTACACCTTC. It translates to CASREGRGSYTF.

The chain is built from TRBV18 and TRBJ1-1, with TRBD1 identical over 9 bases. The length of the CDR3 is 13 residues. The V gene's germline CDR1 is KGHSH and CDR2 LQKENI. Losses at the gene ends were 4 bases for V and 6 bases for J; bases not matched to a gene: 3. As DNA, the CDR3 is TGTGCCAGCTCACGGGACAGGGACGCTGAAGCTTTCTTT. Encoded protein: CASSRDRDAEAFF.

The CDR3 sequence is CASTPQGRTEAFF. For the CDR3, the DNA is TGTGCCAGCACCCCACAGGGGCGGACTGAAGCTTTCTTT. The chain joins TRBV6-2 or TRBV6-3 to TRBJ1-1; the match to TRBD1 covers 7 bases. The germline CDR1 and CDR2 sequences are MNHEY and SVGEGT. CDR3 length equals 13 residues. Trimming at V came to 7 bases and at J to 5 bases, leaving 7 bases not matched to a gene.

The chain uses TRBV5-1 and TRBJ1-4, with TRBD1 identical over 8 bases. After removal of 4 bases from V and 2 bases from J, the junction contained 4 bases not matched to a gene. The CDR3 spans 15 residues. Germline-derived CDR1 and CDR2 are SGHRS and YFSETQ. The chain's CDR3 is CASSQGAGTNEKLFF. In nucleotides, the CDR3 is TGCGCCAGCAGCCAGGGGGCAGGGACTAATGAAAAACTGTTTTTT.

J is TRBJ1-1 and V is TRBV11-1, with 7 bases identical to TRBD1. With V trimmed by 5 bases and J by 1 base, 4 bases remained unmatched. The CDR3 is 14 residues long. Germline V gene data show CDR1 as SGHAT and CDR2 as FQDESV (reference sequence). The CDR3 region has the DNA TGTGCCAGCAGCCCGGACAGGAGGAACACTGAAGCTTTCTTT. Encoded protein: CASSPDRRNTEAFF. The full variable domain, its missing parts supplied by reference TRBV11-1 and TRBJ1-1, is EAEVAQSPRYKITEKSQAVAFWCDPISGHATLYWYRQILGQGPELLVQFQDESVVDDSQLPKDRFSAERLKGVDSTLKIQPAELGDSAMYLCASSPDRRNTEAFFGQGTRLTVV.

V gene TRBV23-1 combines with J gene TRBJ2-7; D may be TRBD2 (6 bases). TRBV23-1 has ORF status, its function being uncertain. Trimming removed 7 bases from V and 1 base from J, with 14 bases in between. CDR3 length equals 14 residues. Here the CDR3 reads CASTPGGKSYEQYF. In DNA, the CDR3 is TGCGCCAGCACGCCTGGAGGGAAGTCCTACGAGCAGTACTTC.

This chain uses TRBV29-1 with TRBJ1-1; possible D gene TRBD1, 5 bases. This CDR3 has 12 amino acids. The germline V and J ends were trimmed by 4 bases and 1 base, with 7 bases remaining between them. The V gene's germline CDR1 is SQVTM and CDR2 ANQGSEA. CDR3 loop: CSVAGSNTEAFF. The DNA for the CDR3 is TGCAGCGTTGCAGGGTCGAACACTGAAGCTTTCTTT.

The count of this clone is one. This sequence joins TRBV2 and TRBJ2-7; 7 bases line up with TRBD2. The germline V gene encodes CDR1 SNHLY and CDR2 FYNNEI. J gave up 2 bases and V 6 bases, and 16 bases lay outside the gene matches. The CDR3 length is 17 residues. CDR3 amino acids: CASSFLPGGVLAYEQYF. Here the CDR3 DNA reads TGTGCCAGCAGCTTCCTTCCTGGGGGGGTACTGGCCTACGAGCAGTACTTC.

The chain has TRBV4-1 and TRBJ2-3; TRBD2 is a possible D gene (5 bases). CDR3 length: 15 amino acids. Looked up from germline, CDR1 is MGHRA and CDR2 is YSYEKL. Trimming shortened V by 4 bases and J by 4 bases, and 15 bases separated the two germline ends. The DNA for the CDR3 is TGCGCCAGCAGCCCATACTCCAACGGGGCAGATACGCAGTATTTT. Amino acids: CASSPYSNGADTQYF.

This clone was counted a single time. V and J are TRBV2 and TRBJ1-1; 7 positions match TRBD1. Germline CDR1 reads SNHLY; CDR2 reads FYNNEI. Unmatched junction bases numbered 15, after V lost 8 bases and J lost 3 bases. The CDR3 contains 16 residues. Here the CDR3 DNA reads TGTGCCAGCTCCCTCCGGAGACAGGGTAAGGACACTGAAGCTTTCTTT. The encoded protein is CASSLRRQGKDTEAFF.

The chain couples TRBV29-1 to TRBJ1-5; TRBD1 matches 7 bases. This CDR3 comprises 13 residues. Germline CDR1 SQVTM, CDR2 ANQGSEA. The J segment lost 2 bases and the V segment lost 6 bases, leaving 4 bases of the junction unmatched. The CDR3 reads CSVADRGNQPQHF. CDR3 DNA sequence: TGCAGCGTCGCTGACAGGGGCAATCAGCCCCAGCATTTT.

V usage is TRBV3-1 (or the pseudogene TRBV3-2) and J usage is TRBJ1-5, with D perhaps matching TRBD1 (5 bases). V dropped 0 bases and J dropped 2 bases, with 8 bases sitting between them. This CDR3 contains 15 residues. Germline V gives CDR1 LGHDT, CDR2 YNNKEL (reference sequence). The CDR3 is CASSQDSRGNQPQHF. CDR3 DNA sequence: TGTGCCAGCAGCCAAGATAGCAGGGGCAATCAGCCCCAGCATTTT.

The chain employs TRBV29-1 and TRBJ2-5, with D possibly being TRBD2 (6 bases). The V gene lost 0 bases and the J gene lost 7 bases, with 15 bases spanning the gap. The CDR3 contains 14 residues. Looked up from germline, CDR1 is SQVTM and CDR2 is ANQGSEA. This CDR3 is CSVEEGGAKGTQYF. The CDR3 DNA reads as TGCAGCGTTGAAGAGGGGGGAGCTAAGGGGACCCAGTACTTC.